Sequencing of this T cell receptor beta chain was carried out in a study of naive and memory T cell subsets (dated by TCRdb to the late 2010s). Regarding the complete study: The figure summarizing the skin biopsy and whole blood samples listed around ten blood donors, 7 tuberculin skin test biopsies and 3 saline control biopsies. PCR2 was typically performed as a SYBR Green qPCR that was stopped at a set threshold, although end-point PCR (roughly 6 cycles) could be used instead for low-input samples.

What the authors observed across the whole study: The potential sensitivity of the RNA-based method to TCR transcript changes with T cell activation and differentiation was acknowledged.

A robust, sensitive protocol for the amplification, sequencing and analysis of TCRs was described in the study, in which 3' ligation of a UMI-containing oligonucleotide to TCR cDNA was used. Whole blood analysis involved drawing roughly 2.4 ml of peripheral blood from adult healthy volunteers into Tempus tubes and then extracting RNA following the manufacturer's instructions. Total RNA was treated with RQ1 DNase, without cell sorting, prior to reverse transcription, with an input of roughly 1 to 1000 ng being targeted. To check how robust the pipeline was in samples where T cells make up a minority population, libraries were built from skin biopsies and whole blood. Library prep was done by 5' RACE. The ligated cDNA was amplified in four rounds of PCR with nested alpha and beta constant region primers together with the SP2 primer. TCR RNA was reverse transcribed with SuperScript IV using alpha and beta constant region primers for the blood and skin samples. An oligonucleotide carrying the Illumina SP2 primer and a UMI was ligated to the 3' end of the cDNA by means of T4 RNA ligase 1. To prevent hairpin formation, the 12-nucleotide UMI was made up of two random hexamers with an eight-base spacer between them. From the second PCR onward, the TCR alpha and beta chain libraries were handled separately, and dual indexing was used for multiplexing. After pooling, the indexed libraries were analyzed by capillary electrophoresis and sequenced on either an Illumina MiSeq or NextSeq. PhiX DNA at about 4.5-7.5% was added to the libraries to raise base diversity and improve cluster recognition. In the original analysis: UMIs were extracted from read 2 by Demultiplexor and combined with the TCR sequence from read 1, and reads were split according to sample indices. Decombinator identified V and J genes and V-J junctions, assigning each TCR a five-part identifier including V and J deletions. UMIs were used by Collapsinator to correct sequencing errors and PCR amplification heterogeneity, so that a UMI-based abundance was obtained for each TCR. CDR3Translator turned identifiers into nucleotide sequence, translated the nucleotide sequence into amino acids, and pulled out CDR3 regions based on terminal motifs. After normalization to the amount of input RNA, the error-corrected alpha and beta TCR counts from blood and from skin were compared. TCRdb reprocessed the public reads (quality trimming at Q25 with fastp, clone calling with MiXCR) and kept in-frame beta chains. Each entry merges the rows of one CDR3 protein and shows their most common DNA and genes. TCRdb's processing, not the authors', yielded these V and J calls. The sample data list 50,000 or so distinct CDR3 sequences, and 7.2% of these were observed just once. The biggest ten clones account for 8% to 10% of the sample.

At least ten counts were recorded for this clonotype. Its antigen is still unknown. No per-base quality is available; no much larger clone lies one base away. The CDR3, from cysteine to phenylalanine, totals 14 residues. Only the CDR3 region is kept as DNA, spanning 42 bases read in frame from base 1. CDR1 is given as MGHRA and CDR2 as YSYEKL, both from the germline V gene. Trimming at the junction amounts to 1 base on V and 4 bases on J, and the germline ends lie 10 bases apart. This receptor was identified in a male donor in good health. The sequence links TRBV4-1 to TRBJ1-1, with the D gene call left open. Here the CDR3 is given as CASSQGSETTEAFF. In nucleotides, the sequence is TGCGCCAGCAGCCAAGGATCCGAGACCACTGAAGCTTTCTTT.